A single TCR beta chain is shown here with its context. These data belong to a study of blood T cell repertoires in COVID-19. TCRdb keeps only in-frame clones here, not all; method: immunoSEQ multiplex PCR. The table shows 150,000 or so clones, with around 87% occurring only once. Germline CDR1 and CDR2: KGHSH and LQKENI. The CDR3 totals 16 residues. V was clipped by 3 bases and J by 4 bases; unmatched bases: 7. The TCR was taken from a man older than 75 with acute or convalescent COVID-19. The specimen was peripheral blood. The rearrangement joins TRBV18 to TRBJ2-3; 10 positions match TRBD2. The CDR3 coding sequence is TGTGCCAGCTCACCTCCGGGACTAGCGAGATCAGATACGCAGTATTTT. It encodes CASSPPGLARSDTQYF.